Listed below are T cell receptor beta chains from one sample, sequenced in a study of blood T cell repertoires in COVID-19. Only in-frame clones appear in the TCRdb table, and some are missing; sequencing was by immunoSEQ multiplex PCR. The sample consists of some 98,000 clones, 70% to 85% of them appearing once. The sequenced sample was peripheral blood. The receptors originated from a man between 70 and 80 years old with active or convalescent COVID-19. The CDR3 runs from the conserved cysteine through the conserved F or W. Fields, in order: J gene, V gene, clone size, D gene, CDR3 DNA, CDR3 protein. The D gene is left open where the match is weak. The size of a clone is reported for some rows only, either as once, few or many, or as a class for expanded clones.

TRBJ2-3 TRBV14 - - TGTGCCAGCAGCCAGCCCCTTATGAGTTCAGATACGCAGTATTTT CASSQPLMSSDTQYF
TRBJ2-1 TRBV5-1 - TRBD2 TGCGCCAGCAGCTTGGATAGCGGGGACTTCTACAATGAGCAGTTCTTC CASSLDSGDFYNEQFF
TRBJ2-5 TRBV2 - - TGTGCCAGCAGTATCTCGGGGGAGACCCAGTACTTC CASSISGETQYF
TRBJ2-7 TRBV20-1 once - TGCAGTGCTAATTCAGGCCACGAGCAGTACTTC CSANSGHEQYF
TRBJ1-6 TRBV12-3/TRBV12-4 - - TGTGCCAGCAGTTTTACAAATTCACCCCTCCACTTT CASSFTNSPLHF
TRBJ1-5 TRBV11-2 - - TGTGCCAGCAGCTTAGGGCCAGGGAGCAATCAGCCCCAGCATTTT CASSLGPGSNQPQHF
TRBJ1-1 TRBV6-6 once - TGTGCCAGCAGTTACGCGGAGGCGAACACTGAAGCTTTCTTT CASSYAEANTEAFF
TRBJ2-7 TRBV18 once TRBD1 TGTGCCAGCTCAACAGCCGACAGGGGCGAGCAGTACTTC CASSTADRGEQYF
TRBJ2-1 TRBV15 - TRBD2 TGTGCCACCAGCAGAGGCCCGGGACTAGCGGGGGGGCGAGCCTACAATGAGCAGTTCTTC CATSRGPGLAGGRAYNEQFF
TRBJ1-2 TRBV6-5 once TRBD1 TGTGCCAGCAGAACACAGGGGTGGGATGGCTACACCTTC CASRTQGWDGYTF
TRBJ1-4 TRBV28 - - TGTGCCAGCAGTCCAAGAGGAATCAATGAAAAACTGTTTTTT CASSPRGINEKLFF
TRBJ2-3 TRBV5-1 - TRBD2 TGCGCCAGCAGCCCCAGTGTAGCGGGGGGTCCAGATACGCAGTATTTT CASSPSVAGGPDTQYF
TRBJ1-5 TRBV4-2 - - TGTGCCAGCAGCCAAGGTCGGTCCGTCCATCAGCCCCAGCATTTT CASSQGRSVHQPQHF
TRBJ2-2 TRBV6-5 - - TGTGCCAGCATCTCCGGACTGCAGACCGGGGAGCTGTTTTTT CASISGLQTGELFF
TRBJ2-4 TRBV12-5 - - TGTGCTAGTGGTTTGGACATTCCCAAAAACATTCAGTACTTC CASGLDIPKNIQYF
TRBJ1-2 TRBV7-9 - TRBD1 TGTGCCAGCAGCTCTGGACAGGATGGCTACACCTTC CASSSGQDGYTF